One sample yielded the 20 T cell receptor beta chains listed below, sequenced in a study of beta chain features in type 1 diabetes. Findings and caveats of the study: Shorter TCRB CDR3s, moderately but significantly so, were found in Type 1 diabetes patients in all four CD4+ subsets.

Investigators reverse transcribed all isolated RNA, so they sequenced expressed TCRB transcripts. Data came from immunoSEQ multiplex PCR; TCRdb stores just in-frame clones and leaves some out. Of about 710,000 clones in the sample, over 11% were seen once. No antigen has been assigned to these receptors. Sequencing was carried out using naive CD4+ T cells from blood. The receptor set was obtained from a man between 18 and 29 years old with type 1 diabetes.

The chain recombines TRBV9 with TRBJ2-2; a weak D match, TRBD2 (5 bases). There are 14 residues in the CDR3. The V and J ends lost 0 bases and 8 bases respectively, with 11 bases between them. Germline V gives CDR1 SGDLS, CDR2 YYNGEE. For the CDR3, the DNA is TGTGCCAGCAGCGTAGACCCCACGGGGGGGGAGCTGTTTTTT. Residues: CASSVDPTGGELFF.

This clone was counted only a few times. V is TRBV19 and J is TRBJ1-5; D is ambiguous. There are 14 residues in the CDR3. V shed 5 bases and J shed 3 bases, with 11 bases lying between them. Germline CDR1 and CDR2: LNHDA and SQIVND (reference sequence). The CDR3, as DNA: TGTGCCAGTAGTTACGACCACCTCAATCAGCCCCAGCATTTT. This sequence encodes CASSYDHLNQPQHF.

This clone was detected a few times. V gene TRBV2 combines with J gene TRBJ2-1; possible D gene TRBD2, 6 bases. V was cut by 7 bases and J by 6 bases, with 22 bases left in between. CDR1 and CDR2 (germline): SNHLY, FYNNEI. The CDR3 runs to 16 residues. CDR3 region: CASTPPGDPRSNEQFF. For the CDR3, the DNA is TGTGCCAGCACTCCCCCGGGGGACCCACGAAGCAATGAGCAGTTCTTC.

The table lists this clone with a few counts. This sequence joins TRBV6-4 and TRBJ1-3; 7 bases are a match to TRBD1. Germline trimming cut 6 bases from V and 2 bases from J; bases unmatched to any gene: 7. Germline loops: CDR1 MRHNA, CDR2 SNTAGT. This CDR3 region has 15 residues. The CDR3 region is CASSRTGETGNTIYF. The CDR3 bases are TGTGCCAGCAGCAGGACAGGAGAGACTGGAAACACCATATATTTT.

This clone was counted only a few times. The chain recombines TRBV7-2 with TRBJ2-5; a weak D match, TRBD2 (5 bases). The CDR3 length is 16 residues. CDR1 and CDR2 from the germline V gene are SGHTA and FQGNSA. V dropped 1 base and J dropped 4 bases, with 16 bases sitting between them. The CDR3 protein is CASSLGNGGSVETQYF. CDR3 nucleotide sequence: TGTGCCAGCAGCTTAGGGAATGGTGGTAGCGTAGAGACCCAGTACTTC.

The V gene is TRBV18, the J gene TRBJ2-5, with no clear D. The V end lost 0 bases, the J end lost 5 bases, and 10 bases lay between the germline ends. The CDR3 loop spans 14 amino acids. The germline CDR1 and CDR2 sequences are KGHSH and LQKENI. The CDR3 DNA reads TGTGCCAGCTCACCACCAGGGTTAAGGGAGACCCAGTACTTC. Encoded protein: CASSPPGLRETQYF.

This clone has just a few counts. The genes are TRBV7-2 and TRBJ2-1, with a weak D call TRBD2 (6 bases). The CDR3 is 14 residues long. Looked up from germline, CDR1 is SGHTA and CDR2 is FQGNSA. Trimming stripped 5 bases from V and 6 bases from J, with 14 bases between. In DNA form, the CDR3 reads TGTGCCAGCAGCGTCGGGACTCCTTTCAATGAGCAGTTCTTC. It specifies CASSVGTPFNEQFF.

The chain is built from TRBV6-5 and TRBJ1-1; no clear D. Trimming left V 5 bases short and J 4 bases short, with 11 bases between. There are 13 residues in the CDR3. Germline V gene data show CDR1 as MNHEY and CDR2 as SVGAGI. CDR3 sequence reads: CASSTTWGTEAFF. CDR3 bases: TGTGCCAGCAGTACCACCTGGGGCACTGAAGCTTTCTTT.

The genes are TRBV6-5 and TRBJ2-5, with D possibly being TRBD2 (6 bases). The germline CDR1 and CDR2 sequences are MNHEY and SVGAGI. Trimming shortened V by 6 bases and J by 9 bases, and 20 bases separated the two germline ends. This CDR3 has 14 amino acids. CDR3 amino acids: CASSSGTAKLSQYF. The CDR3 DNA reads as TGTGCCAGCAGCTCTGGGACTGCTAAATTGTCCCAGTACTTC.

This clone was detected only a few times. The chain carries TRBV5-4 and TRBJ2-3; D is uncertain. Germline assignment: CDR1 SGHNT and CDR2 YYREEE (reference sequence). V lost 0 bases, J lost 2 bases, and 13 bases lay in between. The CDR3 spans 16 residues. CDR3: CASSLAPLENTDTQYF. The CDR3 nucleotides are TGTGCCAGCAGCTTGGCCCCGCTGGAGAACACAGATACGCAGTATTTT.

The CDR3 coding sequence is TGCAGCGTTCGGCAGAACACTGAAGCTTTCTTT. Its protein is CSVRQNTEAFF. V is TRBV29-1 and J is TRBJ1-1; D gene ambiguous. Germline V gives CDR1 SQVTM, CDR2 ANQGSEA. V was trimmed by 5 bases and J by 1 base, leaving 5 bases between them. The CDR3 contains 11 residues.

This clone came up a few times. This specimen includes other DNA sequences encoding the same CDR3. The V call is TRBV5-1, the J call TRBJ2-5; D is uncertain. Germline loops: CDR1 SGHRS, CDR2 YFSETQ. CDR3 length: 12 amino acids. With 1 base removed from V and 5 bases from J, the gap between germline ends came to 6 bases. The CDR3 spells CASSLTEETQYF. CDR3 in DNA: TGCGCCAGCAGCTTGACAGAGGAGACCCAGTACTTC.

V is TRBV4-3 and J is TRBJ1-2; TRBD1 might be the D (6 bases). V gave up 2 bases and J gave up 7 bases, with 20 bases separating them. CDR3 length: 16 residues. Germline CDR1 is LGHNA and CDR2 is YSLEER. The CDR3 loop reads CASSQSYRQATAGYTF. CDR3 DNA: TGCGCCAGCAGCCAATCATACCGACAGGCCACAGCTGGCTACACCTTC.

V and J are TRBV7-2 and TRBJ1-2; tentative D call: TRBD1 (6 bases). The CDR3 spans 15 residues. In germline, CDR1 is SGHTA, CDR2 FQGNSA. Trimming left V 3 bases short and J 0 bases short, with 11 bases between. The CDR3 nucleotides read TGTGCCAGCAGCTTTCGACAGGAAACTAACTATGGCTACACCTTC. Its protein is CASSFRQETNYGYTF.

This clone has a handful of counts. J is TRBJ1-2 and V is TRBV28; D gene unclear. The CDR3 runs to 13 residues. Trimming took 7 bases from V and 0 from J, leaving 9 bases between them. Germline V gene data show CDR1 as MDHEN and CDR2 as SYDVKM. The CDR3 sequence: CASISFSNYGYTF. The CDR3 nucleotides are TGTGCCAGCATCAGTTTTTCTAACTATGGCTACACCTTC.

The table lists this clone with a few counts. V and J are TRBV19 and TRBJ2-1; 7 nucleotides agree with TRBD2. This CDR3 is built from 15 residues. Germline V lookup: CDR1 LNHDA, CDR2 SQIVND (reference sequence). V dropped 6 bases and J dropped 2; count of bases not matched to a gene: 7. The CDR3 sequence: CASRIGGWPYNEQFF. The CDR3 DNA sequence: TGTGCCAGTAGGATCGGGGGGTGGCCCTACAATGAGCAGTTCTTC.

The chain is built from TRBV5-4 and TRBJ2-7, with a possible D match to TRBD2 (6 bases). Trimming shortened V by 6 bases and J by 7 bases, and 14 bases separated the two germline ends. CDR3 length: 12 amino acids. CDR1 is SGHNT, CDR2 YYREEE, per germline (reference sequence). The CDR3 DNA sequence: TGTGCCAGCACCGGGACTTCGGGGGAGCAGTACTTC. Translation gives CASTGTSGEQYF.

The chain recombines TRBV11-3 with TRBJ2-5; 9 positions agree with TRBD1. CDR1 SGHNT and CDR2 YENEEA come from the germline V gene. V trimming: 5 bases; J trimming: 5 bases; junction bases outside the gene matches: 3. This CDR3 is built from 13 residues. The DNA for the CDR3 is TGTGCCAGCAGCCTACAGGGGGCCGAGACCCAGTACTTC. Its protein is CASSLQGAETQYF.

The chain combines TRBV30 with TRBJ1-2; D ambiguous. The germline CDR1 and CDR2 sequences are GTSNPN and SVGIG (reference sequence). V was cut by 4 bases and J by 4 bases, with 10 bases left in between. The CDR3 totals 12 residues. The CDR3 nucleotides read TGTGCCTGGACCGTAATTACCTATGGCTACACCTTC. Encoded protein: CAWTVITYGYTF. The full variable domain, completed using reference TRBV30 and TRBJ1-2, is SQTIHQWPATLVQPVGSPLSLECTVEGTSNPNLYWYRQAAGRGLQLLFYSVGIGQISSEVPQNLSASRPQDRQFILSSKKLLLSDSGFYLCAWTVITYGYTFGSGTRLTVV.

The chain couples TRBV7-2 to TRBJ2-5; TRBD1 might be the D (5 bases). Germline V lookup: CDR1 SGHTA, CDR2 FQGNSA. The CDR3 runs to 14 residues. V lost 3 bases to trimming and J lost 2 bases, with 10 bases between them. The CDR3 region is CASSLSAGQETQYF. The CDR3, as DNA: TGTGCCAGCAGCTTGTCGGCAGGGCAAGAGACCCAGTACTTC.